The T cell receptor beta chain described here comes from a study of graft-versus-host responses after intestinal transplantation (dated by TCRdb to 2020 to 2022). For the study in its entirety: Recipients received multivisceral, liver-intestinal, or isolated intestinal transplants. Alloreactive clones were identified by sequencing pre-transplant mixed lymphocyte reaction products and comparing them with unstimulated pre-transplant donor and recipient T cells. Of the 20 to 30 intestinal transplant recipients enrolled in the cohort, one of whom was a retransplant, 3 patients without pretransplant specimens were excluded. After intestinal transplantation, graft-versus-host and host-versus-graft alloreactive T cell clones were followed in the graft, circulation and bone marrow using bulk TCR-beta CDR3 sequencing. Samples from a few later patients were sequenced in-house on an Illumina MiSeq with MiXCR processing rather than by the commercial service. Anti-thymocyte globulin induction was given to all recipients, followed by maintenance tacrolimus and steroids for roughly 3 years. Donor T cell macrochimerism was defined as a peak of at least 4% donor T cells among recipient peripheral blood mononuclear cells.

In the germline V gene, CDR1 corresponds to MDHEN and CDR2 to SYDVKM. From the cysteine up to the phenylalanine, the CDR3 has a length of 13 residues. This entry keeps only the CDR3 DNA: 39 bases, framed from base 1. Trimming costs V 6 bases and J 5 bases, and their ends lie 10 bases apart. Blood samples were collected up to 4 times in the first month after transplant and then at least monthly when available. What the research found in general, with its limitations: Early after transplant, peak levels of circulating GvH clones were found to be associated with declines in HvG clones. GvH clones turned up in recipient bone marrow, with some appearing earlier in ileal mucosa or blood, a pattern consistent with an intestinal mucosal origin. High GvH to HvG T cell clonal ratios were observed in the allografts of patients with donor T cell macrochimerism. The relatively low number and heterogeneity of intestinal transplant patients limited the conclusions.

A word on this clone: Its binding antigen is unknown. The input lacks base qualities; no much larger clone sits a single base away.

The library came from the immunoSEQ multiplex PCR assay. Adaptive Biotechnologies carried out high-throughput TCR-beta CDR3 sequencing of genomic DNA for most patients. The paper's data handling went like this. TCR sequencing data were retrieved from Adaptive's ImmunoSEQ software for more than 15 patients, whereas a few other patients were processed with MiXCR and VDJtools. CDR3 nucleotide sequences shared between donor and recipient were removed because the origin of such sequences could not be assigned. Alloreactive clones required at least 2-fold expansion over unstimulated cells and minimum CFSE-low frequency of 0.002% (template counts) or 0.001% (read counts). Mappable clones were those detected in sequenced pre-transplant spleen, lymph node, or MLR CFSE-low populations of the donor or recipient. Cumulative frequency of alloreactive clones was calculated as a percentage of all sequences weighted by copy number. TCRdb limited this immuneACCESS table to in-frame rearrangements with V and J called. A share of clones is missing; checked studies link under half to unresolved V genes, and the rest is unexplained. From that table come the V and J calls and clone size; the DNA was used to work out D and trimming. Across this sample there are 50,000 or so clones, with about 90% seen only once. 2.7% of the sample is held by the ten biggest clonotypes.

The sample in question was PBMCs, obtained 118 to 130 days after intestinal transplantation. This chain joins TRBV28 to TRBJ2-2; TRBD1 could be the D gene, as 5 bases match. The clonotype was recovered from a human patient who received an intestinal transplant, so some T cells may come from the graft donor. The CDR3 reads CASSLSGTGELFF. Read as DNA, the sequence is TGTGCCAGCAGCCTTTCAGGGACCGGGGAGCTGTTTTTT.